This T cell receptor (beta chain) was documented in a study of T cell repertoires in cytomegalovirus infection. Study details: CMV infection together with matching HLA type was indicated by public TCR beta signatures. Study-wide points: Clonotypes of TCR beta that were HLA-C-restricted and CMV-specific dominated the ex vivo response.

Germline V gene sequence: CDR1 SGHRS, CDR2 YFSETQ. This CDR3 contains 14 residues. The V end was cut by 8 bases, the J end by 0 bases, with 11 bases between. This clonotype was observed a handful of times. Its antigen is undetermined. TCRdb ran MiXCR on the reads and lists one entry per CDR3 protein. The table records a few hundred thousand distinct CDR3 sequences, approximately 14% of them present only once. This sequence originates from a human donor in good health (CMV status not recorded). Some clones in this sample may be carry-over from other donors' samples. Sequenced: PBMCs. The chain recombines TRBV5-1 with TRBJ1-4; weak D call: TRBD1 (5 bases). The CDR3, as DNA: TGCGCCAGTAAGGGGACCACAACTAATGAAAAACTGTTTTTT. Its protein is CASKGTTTNEKLFF.